These 23 T cell receptor beta chains originate from one sample sequenced in a study of shared clonotypes between healthy human individuals. Here immunoSEQ multiplex PCR was the method, and the copy in TCRdb shows in-frame clones only, minus some. The data hold under 2,500,000 clones, with approximately 96% observed a single time. The sample taken for sequencing was naive CD4+ T cells sorted from blood. Subset meaning: CD45RA+ positively selected. The origin of the receptors is a man between 18 and 29 years old in good health.

The sample holds one count of this clone. This chain links TRBV5-4 with TRBJ2-5; a weak D match, TRBD1 (6 bases). The CDR3 is 15 residues long. CDR1 is SGHNT, CDR2 YYREEE, per germline (reference sequence). Trimming stripped 4 bases from V and 2 bases from J, with 15 bases between. The CDR3 coding sequence is TGTGCCAGCAGCCCCCAGGGTGGACAGCAAGAGACCCAGTACTTC. Protein: CASSPQGGQQETQYF.

The V call is TRBV5-4, the J call TRBJ2-7; D is perhaps TRBD2 (5 bases). This CDR3 comprises 14 residues. The V and J ends lost 8 bases and 1 base respectively, with 16 bases between them. Germline loops: CDR1 SGHNT, CDR2 YYREEE (reference sequence). CDR3 protein: CASSTVEVSYEQYF. The CDR3 coding sequence is TGTGCCAGTTCAACAGTGGAGGTATCCTACGAGCAGTACTTC.

About this clone: The same CDR3 can be traced to other DNA sequences in this sample. The V call is TRBV18, the J call TRBJ2-7; the D gene could be TRBD1 or TRBD2 (5 bases each). V lost 3 bases to trimming and J lost 5 bases, with 14 bases between them. In germline, CDR1 is KGHSH, CDR2 LQKENI. The CDR3 has 14 residues. The CDR3: CASSPQGTGNEQYF. Written as DNA, the CDR3 is TGTGCCAGCTCACCTCAAGGGACGGGCAACGAGCAGTACTTC.

The chain is built from TRBV7-9 and TRBJ1-3; D uncertain. V was shortened by 6 bases and J by 0 bases, with 15 bases between the two germline ends. Germline V gene data show CDR1 as SEHNR and CDR2 as FQNEAQ (reference sequence). The CDR3 extends over 16 amino acids. The CDR3 nucleotides read TGTGCCAGCAGTCCCCGGGCGTGGAACTCTGGAAACACCATATATTTT. Translating it yields CASSPRAWNSGNTIYF.

The rearrangement links TRBV28 to TRBJ2-7; D gene unclear. From germline, CDR1 is MDHEN and CDR2 SYDVKM. The CDR3 totals 14 residues. The germline V and J ends were trimmed by 4 bases and 3 bases, with 13 bases remaining between them. The CDR3 nucleotides read TGTGCCAGCAGTTCGGGCAGTACCCTCTACGAGCAGTACTTC. Residues: CASSSGSTLYEQYF.

The CDR3 region is CASSGGTGVQEQFF. CDR3 sequence (DNA): TGCGCCAGCAGCGGCGGGACAGGGGTTCAGGAGCAGTTCTTC. The chain recombines TRBV5-1 with TRBJ2-1; 10 bases agree with TRBD1. CDR1 is SGHRS and CDR2 is YFSETQ in the germline V gene. The V and J ends lost 4 bases and 10 bases, in that order; junction bases with no gene match: 8. This CDR3 is 14 amino acids long.

The chain carries TRBV18 and TRBJ2-5; 9 positions agree with TRBD1. V lost 3 bases, J lost 4 bases, and 9 bases stayed unmatched. The length of the CDR3 is 16 residues. The V gene's germline CDR1 is KGHSH and CDR2 LQKENI. The CDR3 spells CASSPLTPGQGETQYF. CDR3 in DNA: TGTGCCAGCTCACCCCTAACGCCGGGACAGGGAGAGACCCAGTACTTC.

This clone was seen a handful of times. The chain uses TRBV2 and TRBJ1-6, with D uncertain. Trimming removed 8 bases at V and 3 bases at J, with 11 bases between. CDR3 length equals 14 residues. CDR1 and CDR2 from the germline V gene are SNHLY and FYNNEI. DNA for the CDR3: TGTGCCAGCTTGGATGGGTTCTATAATTCACCCCTCCACTTT. It specifies CASLDGFYNSPLHF.

This chain joins TRBV6-5 and TRBJ1-2; D is uncertain. Deletions cut 6 bases from V and 4 bases from J, with 12 bases between. This CDR3 has 13 residues. Germline V gene lookup returns CDR1 MNHEY and CDR2 SVGAGI. CDR3 region: CASSRDGFYGYTF. In nucleotides, the CDR3 is TGTGCCAGCAGCCGAGACGGATTCTATGGCTACACCTTC.

The V call is TRBV2, the J call TRBJ2-1; TRBD2 is a possible D gene (6 bases). The CDR3 totals 13 residues. Trimming cost V 4 bases and J 5 bases, with 9 bases left between them. Germline CDR1 SNHLY, CDR2 FYNNEI. The CDR3 is CASSGDFNNEQFF. CDR3 in DNA: TGTGCCAGCAGTGGGGACTTCAACAATGAGCAGTTCTTC.

The V and J genes are TRBV2 and TRBJ2-2, with 14 bases identical to TRBD2. Germline lookup yields CDR1 SNHLY and CDR2 FYNNEI. V gave up 6 bases and J gave up 6 bases; unmatched junction bases: 3. The CDR3 is 15 amino acids. The CDR3 DNA is TGTGCCAGCAGGGGGACTAGCGGGAGTGCCGGGGAGCTGTTTTTT. Protein: CASRGTSGSAGELFF.

V usage is TRBV29-1 and J usage is TRBJ2-5; 8 bases align to TRBD1. There are 15 residues in the CDR3. The germline CDR1 and CDR2 sequences are SQVTM and ANQGSEA. V shed 5 bases and J 2 bases; nucleotides not matched to a gene: 10. CDR3 nucleotides: TGCAGCGTTCCTAGACAGGGGAGGAGGCAAGAGACCCAGTACTTC. This translates into CSVPRQGRRQETQYF.

J is TRBJ1-1 and V is TRBV28; D not resolved. Germline CDR1 is MDHEN and CDR2 is SYDVKM. This CDR3 has 15 residues. V gave up 10 bases and J gave up 5 bases, with 23 bases separating them. The CDR3 sequence is CATLRREKTRTEAFF. CDR3 coding DNA: TGTGCCACCCTGAGGAGGGAGAAAACGCGGACTGAAGCTTTCTTT.

The DNA for the CDR3 is TGTGCCAGCAGCCCCGGCGGGCTTGGGCAGCCCCAGCATTTT. Amino acid sequence: CASSPGGLGQPQHF. This chain joins TRBV9 and TRBJ1-5, with D unclear. The CDR3 length is 14 residues. Germline V lookup: CDR1 SGDLS, CDR2 YYNGEE. V was trimmed by 4 bases and J by 7 bases, leaving 15 bases between them. Full variable domain (remainder filled in from reference TRBV9 and TRBJ1-5): DSGVTQTPKHLITATGQRVTLRCSPRSGDLSVYWYQQSLDQGLQFLIQYYNGEERAKGNILERFSAQQFPDLHSELNLSSLELGDSALYFCASSPGGLGQPQHFGDGTRLSIL.

The gene calls are TRBV10-3 and TRBJ2-7, with a possible D match to TRBD1 (5 bases). Trimming stripped 6 bases from V and 0 bases from J, with 12 bases between. The CDR3 is made up of 14 amino acids. Germline CDR1 ENHRY, CDR2 SYGVKD. Here the CDR3 reads CAISRTQSSYEQYF. In nucleotides, the CDR3 is TGTGCCATCAGCAGGACACAGAGCTCCTACGAGCAGTACTTC.

CDR3 region: CASSRDGNQGDQPQHF. The DNA for the CDR3 is TGCGCCAGCAGCCGCGACGGGAATCAGGGTGATCAGCCCCAGCATTTT. V usage is TRBV5-1 and J usage is TRBJ1-5; TRBD1 might be the D (5 bases). The CDR3 sequence is 16 residues long. In germline, CDR1 is SGHRS, CDR2 YFSETQ. Trimming took off 4 bases at V and 5 bases at J, with 19 bases between the two ends.

The chain uses TRBV5-4 and TRBJ2-5; D possibly corresponds to TRBD2 (6 bases). The CDR3 is 13 amino acids. Trimming took 7 bases from V and 2 from J, leaving 12 bases between them. The germline gives CDR1 SGHNT, CDR2 YYREEE (reference sequence). This CDR3 reads CASHRDSQETQYF. In DNA, the CDR3 is TGTGCCAGCCATAGGGACTCGCAAGAGACCCAGTACTTC.

About this clone itself: Other nucleotide sequences in the sample specify the same CDR3. This chain links TRBV5-6 with TRBJ2-2, with 8 bases fitting TRBD1. The trim removed 3 bases at V and 1 base at J, leaving 2 bases unmatched. This CDR3 has 15 residues. Germline V lookup: CDR1 SGHDT, CDR2 YYEEEE. This CDR3 reads CASSYGTGNTGELFF. CDR3 in DNA: TGTGCCAGCAGCTATGGGACAGGGAACACCGGGGAGCTGTTTTTT.

This clone is a singleton in its sample. This chain joins TRBV11-2 and TRBJ2-5; D remains ambiguous. Germline assignment: CDR1 SGHAT and CDR2 FQNNGV. V lost 1 base to trimming and J lost 5 bases, with 17 bases between them. This CDR3 is 16 amino acids long. CDR3 in amino acids: CASSLGRADEWETQYF. The DNA for the CDR3 is TGTGCCAGCAGCTTAGGGCGTGCCGACGAATGGGAGACCCAGTACTTC.

The V gene is TRBV16, the J gene TRBJ1-2, with D maybe TRBD1 (6 bases). Germline V CDR1 and CDR2: KGHSY, FQNENV. CDR3 size: 15 residues. V dropped 3 bases and J dropped 7 bases, with 18 bases sitting between them. The CDR3, as DNA: TGTGCCAGCAGCCAGCCTACCGGGACAAGGGGTGGCTACACCTTC. This gives the protein CASSQPTGTRGGYTF.

V is TRBV18 and J is TRBJ2-1; 15 bases match TRBD2. The CDR3 has 16 residues. Per germline, CDR1 KGHSH and CDR2 LQKENI. J gave up 9 bases and V 5 bases, and 8 bases lay outside the gene matches. CDR3 nucleotides: TGTGCCAGCTCATCAAGTCCGGGACTAGCGGGGGGTGAGCAGTTCTTC. Its protein is CASSSSPGLAGGEQFF.

In this sample, this clone turned up once. The genes are TRBV7-2 and TRBJ1-1; D gene uncertain. V lost 3 bases, J lost 5 bases, and 7 bases lay in between. This CDR3 spans 12 amino acids. Germline V lookup: CDR1 SGHTA, CDR2 FQGNSA. This CDR3 is CASSFSLTEAFF. Written as DNA, the CDR3 is TGTGCCAGCAGCTTCTCGCTAACTGAAGCTTTCTTT. Full variable domain (outside the CDR3, taken from reference TRBV7-2 and TRBJ1-1): GAGVSQSPSNKVTEKGKDVELRCDPISGHTALYWYRQSLGQGLEFLIYFQGNSAPDKSGLPSDRFSAERTGGSVSTLTIQRTQQEDSAVYLCASSFSLTEAFFGQGTRLTVV.

This clone has only one observation. This sample also contains other DNA sequences that code for the same CDR3. The V call is TRBV10-3, the J call TRBJ2-7; D tentatively fits TRBD1 or TRBD2 (5 bases each). This CDR3 has 15 residues. The germline gives CDR1 ENHRY, CDR2 SYGVKD. Trimming stripped 0 bases from V and 0 bases from J, with 9 bases between. The CDR3 region is CAISESGTSSYEQYF. The CDR3 DNA is TGTGCCATCAGTGAGTCAGGGACGAGCTCCTACGAGCAGTACTTC.